The sample holds a few counts of the clone carrying this TCR beta chain. Its antigen is unknown. Germline loops: CDR1 MNHNS, CDR2 SASEGT. Trimming took off 1 base at V and 7 bases at J, with 19 bases between the two ends. CDR3 length equals 16 residues. The data were taken from a study of T-cell memory formation after mild COVID-19. Study outcomes and limitations: Day 15 to 85 contracting clones showed balanced CD4/CD8; later expanders leaned CD4+. In second-wave clones peaking day 37, SARS-CoV-2 specificity remained unconfirmed. Pre-infection memory carried some responding clones, suggesting that cross-reactive memory joined.

TCRdb analysed the 5' RACE reads with MiXCR anew, one entry per CDR3 protein. This repertoire shows under 550,000 distinct CDR3 sequences, around a sixth found once; its top ten account for more than 9%. This receptor was obtained from an adult woman who had mild COVID-19 (a few samples of this study predate the infection). Cell type and time point are not known. This sequence joins TRBV6-1 and TRBJ1-2; D might be TRBD1 (5 bases). The specimen was PBMCs or a T cell subset sorted from them (not recorded which). CDR3 nucleotide sequence: TGTGCCAGCAGTGAAGGGGGCCCCACCCCCCTGGGTGGCTACACCTTC. Amino acids: CASSEGGPTPLGGYTF.